One T cell receptor (beta chain) is described in this entry. Its target is unknown. Germline CDR1 LGHDT, CDR2 YNNKEL (reference sequence). Trimming cost V 4 bases and J 1 base, with 13 bases left between them. The length of the CDR3 is 15 residues. TCRdb's copy holds only in-frame clones and misses some; the assay was immunoSEQ multiplex PCR. The table records about 61,000 clones, roughly 81% of them present only once. This sample is part of a study of vaccination effects on CD4 cells after COVID-19. ViraFEST used viral peptide pools to expand antigen-specific CD4+ T cells before sequencing. It was after more than nine days of culture that CD4+ T cells were isolated. Wells each received 2 million to 2.5 million PBMC, cultured with 9 to 10 IU/ml IL-2 and approximately 10 ug/ml peptides. On days 3 and 7, fresh IL-2 medium replaced half the medium. Study conclusions and caveats: Substantial clonal contraction characterized both infection- and vaccine-induced clones late after vaccination.

Here the sequenced sample was CD4+ T cells from PBMCs cultured with HCoV-229E spike peptides, taken before COVID-19 vaccination. The TCR was taken from a human donor who received a COVID-19 vaccine. The rearrangement uses TRBV3-1 (or the pseudogene TRBV3-2) and TRBJ2-5; unclear D gene. CDR3 DNA sequence: TGTGCCAGCAGCCGCCCACCAGTAGCCCAAGAGACCCAGTACTTC. Its translation: CASSRPPVAQETQYF.